The clone carrying this T cell receptor beta chain has just a few counts. Its antigen is unidentified. CD25-based Treg depletion was applied to purified naive CD4+ T cells. Constant-region reverse primers amplified full-length variable regions, followed by semi-nested Nested Universal Primer A PCR. TCRdb reanalysed the 5' RACE reads using MiXCR and keeps one entry per CDR3 protein. The sample lists tens of thousands of distinct CDR3 sequences; approximately 24% were seen once. Whole-study results and caveats: Tumor memory CD4+ T cell TCR gene usage was found to cluster with blood and lymph node memory CD4+ cells and with lymph node naive CD4+ cells. Tumor-infiltrating Treg TCR alpha and beta sequences overlapped most with tumor naive CD4+ T cells, then blood naive.

V shed 5 bases and J shed 5 bases, with 11 bases lying between them. The CDR3 is made up of 12 amino acids. Per germline, CDR1 SGHRS and CDR2 YFSETQ. The specimen sequenced was tumor-infiltrating naive CD4+ T cells sorted from the breast tumor. Subset reported: naive CD4+ T cells, CD4+CD45RA+CD25-. The rearrangement uses TRBV5-1 and TRBJ2-7; D may be TRBD1 (6 bases). This sequence was found in a female donor with breast cancer. The DNA for the CDR3 is TGCGCCAGCAGTCCCCCAGGGGACGAGCAGTACTTC. This codes for CASSPPGDEQYF.